The clone carrying this T cell receptor (beta chain) was seen a few times. The data were taken from a study of blood T cells in healthy people across ages. The germline CDR1 and CDR2 sequences are SGHAT and FQNNGV. V shed 1 base, J shed 5 bases, and the junction held 12 bases outside the gene matches. This CDR3 region has 17 residues. Next came a second PCR, run for about 6 to 12 cycles, which used a sample-barcoded 5' primer along with a J-beta primer mix. Every molecule of cDNA carried a tag from a template-switch adaptor with 12 random nucleotides. TCRdb re-called the 5' RACE reads through MiXCR, storing one row per CDR3 protein. Of 1 million or so distinct CDR3 sequences listed, under 30% are singletons. The data were also submitted as part of a second study, on T cells of mothers and their children.

The chain carries TRBV11-2 and TRBJ2-5, with 8 bases matching TRBD1. What was sequenced was blood. This TCR derives from a girl between 2 and 10 years old in good health. The CDR3 loop is CASSLALQGARGETQYF. The CDR3 nucleotides are TGTGCCAGCAGCTTAGCTCTGCAGGGGGCGAGAGGGGAGACCCAGTACTTC.